This T cell receptor (beta chain) was obtained from a study of neurological immune-mediated disorders. Study-level results: The highest TCR clonal expansion occurred in HTLV-1-associated myelopathy; multiple sclerosis fell below healthy controls.

In this sample, this clonotype turned up many times. No antigen is known for it. With 10-nucleotide random UMIs included, cDNA was synthesized by 5'RACE. Each CDR3 protein is one row after TCRdb ran MiXCR on the 5' RACE reads. This sample has around 70,000 distinct CDR3 sequences, with 3.2% found just once. The CDR3 runs 12 residues. V dropped 11 bases and J dropped 1 base, with 11 bases sitting between them. The chain combines TRBV12-3 or TRBV12-4 with TRBJ1-1, with a weak D call TRBD1 (6 bases). The specimen was PBMCs. The sequence was obtained from a woman between 50 and 59 years old with multiple sclerosis. CDR3 sequence (DNA): TGTGCCGGTGGGACACCGAACACTGAAGCTTTCTTT. It yields the protein CAGGTPNTEAFF.